The sequence of this T cell receptor beta chain was determined in a study of control samples from healthy donors and cancer patients. The table came from immunoSEQ multiplex PCR; TCRdb's copy has only in-frame clones and leaves some out. Here the sample spans about 18,000 clones, 80% to 90% being singletons. Germline CDR1 is MNHEY and CDR2 is SVGAGI. V gave up 8 bases and J gave up 2 bases; unmatched junction bases: 8. The CDR3 sequence is 15 residues long. The chain links TRBV6-5 to TRBJ1-3, with 8 bases lining up with TRBD1. This clonotype originated in a woman in her sixties or seventies with lung cancer. The sequenced sample consisted of PBMCs. The CDR3 is CASLPGQATGNTIYF. CDR3 nucleotides: TGTGCCAGCTTACCGGGACAGGCGACTGGAAACACCATATATTTT.